These 14 T cell receptor beta chains originate from one sample sequenced in a study of OX40 agonist ivuxolimab in advanced cancers. TCRdb keeps only in-frame clones here, not all; method: immunoSEQ multiplex PCR. The sample records 45,000 to 65,000 clones, about nine tenths being singletons. The input for sequencing was CD4+ or CD8+ T cells sorted from blood, taken in a trial of the OX40 agonist ivuxolimab. The receptors were sampled from an adult with an advanced solid tumor such as melanoma, head and neck, liver or kidney cancer.

The gene calls are TRBV7-3 and TRBJ2-2; D call uncertain. The germline CDR1 and CDR2 sequences are SGHTA and FQGTGA. V was pared by 5 bases and J by 3 bases, with 10 bases between. CDR3 length: 14 amino acids. The CDR3: CASSAHKDTGELFF. CDR3 coding DNA: TGTGCCAGCAGCGCCCACAAGGACACCGGGGAGCTGTTTTTT.

V and J are TRBV7-2 and TRBJ2-1, with 7 bases matching TRBD2. Germline-derived CDR1 and CDR2 are SGHTA and FQGNSA. V shed 3 bases and J 8 bases; nucleotides not matched to a gene: 10. The CDR3 spans 15 residues. CDR3 coding DNA: TGTGCCAGCAGCTTCTATGAGGGAGGGTTGGATGAGCAGTTCTTC. Translated: CASSFYEGGLDEQFF.

Here the CDR3 DNA reads TGCGCCAGCAGCCAAGATTTACTAGCGGGAGGCATGGGTTCTTCAGATACGCAGTATTTT. Translation: CASSQDLLAGGMGSSDTQYF. This rearrangement joins TRBV4-1 to TRBJ2-3; TRBD2 aligns across 12 bases. CDR3 size: 20 residues. Germline CDR1 MGHRA, CDR2 YSYEKL. The V segment lost 0 bases and the J segment 4 bases; nucleotides outside the gene matches: 14.

The V call is TRBV11-2, the J call TRBJ1-1, with 9 bases fitting TRBD1. J was trimmed by 7 bases and V by 6 bases; bases with no gene match: 6. The CDR3 has 13 amino acids. Germline V gene data show CDR1 as SGHAT and CDR2 as FQNNGV. CDR3 in amino acids: CASRPTGGGEAFF. CDR3 coding DNA: TGTGCCAGCAGGCCTACAGGGGGCGGTGAAGCTTTCTTT.

V and J are TRBV27 and TRBJ2-7; D possibly corresponds to TRBD1 (6 bases). V lost 4 bases to trimming and J lost 3 bases, with 16 bases between them. There are 15 residues in the CDR3. The germline CDR1 and CDR2 sequences are MNHEY and SMNVEV (reference sequence). The CDR3 DNA follows: TGTGCCAGCAGTTCCACACAGGGCCCCCGCTACGAGCAGTACTTC. This codes for CASSSTQGPRYEQYF.

V usage is TRBV1 and J usage is TRBJ2-3; TRBD1 is taken as the D call from the table, unchecked against the DNA. TRBV1 is given as a pseudogene. The CDR3 covers 17 residues. CDR3 amino acids: CTSSQPGQTEFSDTQYF. The CDR3 nucleotides read TGCACCAGCAGCCAGCCGGGACAAACAGAATTCTCAGATACGCAGTATTTT.

This clone has only one observation. The CDR3 sequence: CASSIRGDEQFF. CDR3 bases: TGTGCCAGTAGTATTCGGGGCGATGAGCAGTTCTTC. This chain links TRBV19 with TRBJ2-1; D may correspond to TRBD1 or TRBD2 (5 bases each). This CDR3 has 12 residues. Deletions cut 3 bases from V and 8 bases from J, with 8 bases between. Per the germline V gene, CDR1 is LNHDA and CDR2 is SQIVND (reference sequence).

V usage is TRBV19 and J usage is TRBJ2-2, with D possibly TRBD2 on 6 matching bases. CDR3 size: 14 residues. Germline V gene data show CDR1 as LNHDA and CDR2 as SQIVND (reference sequence). Trimming removed 7 bases at V and 6 bases at J, with 15 bases between. Written as DNA, the CDR3 is TGTGCCAGTACGGAGGGTCTCTATCCCGGGGAGCTGTTTTTT. Translation: CASTEGLYPGELFF.

The chain employs TRBV19 and TRBJ2-2; TRBD2 matches 7 bases. The germline V gene has CDR1 LNHDA and CDR2 SQIVND (reference sequence). The junction had 14 bases not matched to a gene; V was cut back by 7 bases and J by 6 bases. CDR3 length: 16 residues. The CDR3 DNA reads TGTGCCAGTACCCCGAGACTAGCCGGAGCCCCCGGGGAGCTGTTTTTT. Protein: CASTPRLAGAPGELFF.

This chain's CDR3 is CASTPRALGGNQPQHF. The CDR3 DNA reads as TGTGCCAGCACCCCACGGGCCTTAGGGGGCAATCAGCCCCAGCATTTT. This chain joins TRBV27 and TRBJ1-5; tentative D call: TRBD1 (5 bases). CDR1 MNHEY and CDR2 SMNVEV come from the germline V gene (reference sequence). The germline V and J ends were trimmed by 7 bases and 2 bases, with 18 bases remaining between them. The CDR3 consists of 16 residues.

The chain carries TRBV28 and TRBJ2-1; the D gene is possibly TRBD2 (6 bases). The V gene's germline CDR1 is MDHEN and CDR2 SYDVKM. Trimming shortened V by 3 bases and J by 3 bases, and 9 bases separated the two germline ends. CDR3 length: 14 residues. For the CDR3, the DNA is TGTGCCAGCAGTTTCAGGCGGGACTACAATGAGCAGTTCTTC. Its protein product is CASSFRRDYNEQFF.

The V gene is TRBV6-5, the J gene TRBJ2-7; D is perhaps TRBD1 or TRBD2 (5 bases each). V was pared by 5 bases and J by 6 bases, with 17 bases between. Germline V CDR1 and CDR2: MNHEY, SVGAGI. This CDR3 contains 14 residues. The CDR3 bases are TGTGCCAGCAGTAAAGCGGCCAGGGTTAGCGAGCAGTACTTC. Translating it yields CASSKAARVSEQYF.

The gene calls are TRBV5-1 and TRBJ2-3; 7 nucleotides align to TRBD1. J was trimmed by 2 bases and V by 3 bases; bases with no gene match: 3. CDR3 length: 14 amino acids. CDR1 is SGHRS and CDR2 is YFSETQ in the germline V gene. CDR3 in DNA: TGCGCCAGCAGCTCGGGACAGACCACAGATACGCAGTATTTT. Residues: CASSSGQTTDTQYF.

V is TRBV21-1 and J is TRBJ2-1; the DNA was not used to check the table's D call, TRBD1. TRBV21-1 is termed a pseudogene. The CDR3 consists of 15 residues. The CDR3 DNA is TGTGCCAGCAGACCTAGGACAGGACCGAACAATGAGCAGTTCTTC. Protein: CASRPRTGPNNEQFF.